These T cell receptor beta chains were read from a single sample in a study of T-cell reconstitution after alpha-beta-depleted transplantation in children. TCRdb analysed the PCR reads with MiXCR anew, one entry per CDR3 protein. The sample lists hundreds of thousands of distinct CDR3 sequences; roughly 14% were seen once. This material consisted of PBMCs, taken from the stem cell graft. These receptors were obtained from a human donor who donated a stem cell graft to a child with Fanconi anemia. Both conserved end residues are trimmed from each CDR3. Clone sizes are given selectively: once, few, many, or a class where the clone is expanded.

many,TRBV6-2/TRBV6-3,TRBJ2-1,ASVVSGTTYNEQF
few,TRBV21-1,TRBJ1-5,ASSPGGENQPQH
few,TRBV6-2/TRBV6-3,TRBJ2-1,ASSDRTADVSYNEQF
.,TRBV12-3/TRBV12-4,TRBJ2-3,ASNRRGADTQY
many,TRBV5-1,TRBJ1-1,ASRGQLNTEAF
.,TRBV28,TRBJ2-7,ASRLARHVSNEQY
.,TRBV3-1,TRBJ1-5,ASSQGHGGGVGNQPQH
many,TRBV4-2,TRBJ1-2,ASSFRPRGYT
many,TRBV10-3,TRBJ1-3,AIRRGDTGNTIY
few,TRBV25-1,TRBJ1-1,ASSEWAGNTEAF
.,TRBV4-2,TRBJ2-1,ASSQGVNSYNEQF
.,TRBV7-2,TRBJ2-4,ASSSRDSDIQY
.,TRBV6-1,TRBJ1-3,ASSPAQASNTIY
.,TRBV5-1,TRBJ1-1,ASSTGTGMFLLNTEAF
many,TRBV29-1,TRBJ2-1,SVARTGGNEQF
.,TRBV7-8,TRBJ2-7,ASSLKVGPFSYEQY
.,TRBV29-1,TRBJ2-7,SVSLSGTESYEQY
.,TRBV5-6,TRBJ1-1,ASSFGGGTTEAF
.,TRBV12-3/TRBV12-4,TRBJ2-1,ASSLDSPNEQF
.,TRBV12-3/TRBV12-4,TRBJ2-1,ASSFLGGLEGNEQF
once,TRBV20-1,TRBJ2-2,CAPNRGQKTGELF
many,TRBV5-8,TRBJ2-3,ASSSPGGGGTDTQY
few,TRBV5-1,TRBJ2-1,ASSLGGLLDEQF
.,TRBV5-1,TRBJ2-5,ASSPTQGPQETQY
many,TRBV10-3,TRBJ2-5,AISEGQAKIETQY
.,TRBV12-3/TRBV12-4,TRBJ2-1,ASRWTSGGASNEQF
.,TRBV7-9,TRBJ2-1,ASKPPRTGYNEQF
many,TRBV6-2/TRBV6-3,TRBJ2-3,ASSSGLADGADTQY
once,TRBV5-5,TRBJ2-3,ASSPSLGGGRADTQY
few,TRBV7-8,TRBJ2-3,ASSVDGSGSTDTQY
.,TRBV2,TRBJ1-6,ASRQDNSPLH
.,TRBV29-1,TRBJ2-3,SVDPGQGVERGPQY
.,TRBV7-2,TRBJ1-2,ASSLQNRAGGGYT
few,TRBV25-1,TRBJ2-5,ASSERGQETQY
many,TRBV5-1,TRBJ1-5,ASSTDSNQPQH
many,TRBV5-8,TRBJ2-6,ASSLLGAGANVLT
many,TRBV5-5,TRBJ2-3,ASSQTGVADTQY